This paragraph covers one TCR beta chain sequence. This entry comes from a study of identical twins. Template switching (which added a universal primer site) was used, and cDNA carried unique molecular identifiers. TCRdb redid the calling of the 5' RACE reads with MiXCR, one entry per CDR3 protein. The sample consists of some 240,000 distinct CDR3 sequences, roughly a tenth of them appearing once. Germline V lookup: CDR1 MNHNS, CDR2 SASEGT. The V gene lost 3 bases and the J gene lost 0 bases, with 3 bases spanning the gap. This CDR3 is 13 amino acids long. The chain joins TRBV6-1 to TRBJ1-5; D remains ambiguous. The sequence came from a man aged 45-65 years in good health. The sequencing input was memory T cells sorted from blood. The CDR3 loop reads CASSDDSNQPQHF. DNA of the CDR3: TGTGCCAGCAGTGATGATAGCAATCAGCCCCAGCATTTT.